This entry concerns a single TCR beta chain. As originally analysed: Amplification with reference gene primers provided the estimates of nucleated cell counts. The table came from immunoSEQ multiplex PCR; TCRdb's copy has only in-frame clones and leaves some out. Clonal size and the V and J genes are those of that table, whereas D and trimming came from the DNA. The data show more than 120,000 clones, around 90% seen once. This record comes from a study of blood T cell repertoires in COVID-19. Study-wide context: Spain, Italy and the United States supplied samples that represented acute and convalescent COVID-19. T cells, B-cell-depleted T cells, or PBMCs supplied cDNA or gDNA.

V lost 3 bases, J lost 3 bases, and 12 bases lay in between. Germline V gene data show CDR1 as SGDLS and CDR2 as YYNGEE. This CDR3 is 15 amino acids long. The V gene is TRBV9, the J gene TRBJ2-2; D is undetermined. This receptor was identified in a woman aged 45-59 years with acute or convalescent COVID-19. Input material: peripheral blood. The CDR3 DNA is TGTGCCAGCAGCGGGAGCTGGCTTTACACCGGGGAGCTGTTTTTT. As protein: CASSGSWLYTGELFF.